This T cell receptor beta chain was identified in a study of T cells in Graves' hyperthyroidism and ophthalmopathy. In regard to this clonotype: This could be a read error, since a much larger clone is one nucleotide away.

Germline V lookup: CDR1 SGDLS, CDR2 YYNGEE. The CDR3 is 15 residues long. RNA transcripts yielded amplified TCR beta CDR3 regions. Carried out on the TCR CDR3, a first-round RT-PCR used the HTBI primer set. TCRdb independently ran MiXCR on the multiplex PCR reads; one entry per CDR3 protein. Seen here are 93,000 or so distinct CDR3 sequences, roughly 50% observed once, and the top ten hold approximately 25%. The chain employs TRBV9 and TRBJ2-1; a possible D gene is TRBD1 (6 bases). The clonotype comes from a man between 40 and 49 years old with Graves' hyperthyroidism. Sequencing was carried out using blood. CDR3 sequence: CASSEQGASYSEQFF. The CDR3 DNA is TGTGCCAGCAGTGAACAGGGAGCTTCCTACAGTGAGCAGTTCTTC.